The sequence of this T cell receptor beta chain was determined in a study of cytomegalovirus exposure and HLA in healthy donors. Study-wide results and limits: Per a later analysis, HLA-associated TCR beta chains showed more clonal expansion than other, equally common TCR beta chains. Segments of the TCR beta V type were, in most cases, productive about 87% or about 30% of the time in an earlier analysis.

Researchers ran the PCR with 60 Vbeta and 13 Jbeta primers. The data were produced by immunoSEQ multiplex PCR, yet TCRdb's version contains in-frame clones alone and is incomplete. The sample yields about 55,000 clones, roughly 74% seen once. The CDR3 sequence is 14 residues long. Trimming left V 1 base short and J 3 bases short, with 9 bases between. Per the germline V gene, CDR1 is MGHRA and CDR2 is YSYEKL. A note on this clone: Antigen: not known.

The sample taken for sequencing was PBMCs. This clonotype was sampled from a man aged 35-49 years in good health and CMV-seropositive. The chain has TRBV4-1 and TRBJ1-1, with D perhaps TRBD1 (6 bases). The CDR3 region is CASSQADRYTEAFF. Here the CDR3 DNA reads TGCGCCAGCAGCCAAGCAGACAGGTACACTGAAGCTTTCTTT.